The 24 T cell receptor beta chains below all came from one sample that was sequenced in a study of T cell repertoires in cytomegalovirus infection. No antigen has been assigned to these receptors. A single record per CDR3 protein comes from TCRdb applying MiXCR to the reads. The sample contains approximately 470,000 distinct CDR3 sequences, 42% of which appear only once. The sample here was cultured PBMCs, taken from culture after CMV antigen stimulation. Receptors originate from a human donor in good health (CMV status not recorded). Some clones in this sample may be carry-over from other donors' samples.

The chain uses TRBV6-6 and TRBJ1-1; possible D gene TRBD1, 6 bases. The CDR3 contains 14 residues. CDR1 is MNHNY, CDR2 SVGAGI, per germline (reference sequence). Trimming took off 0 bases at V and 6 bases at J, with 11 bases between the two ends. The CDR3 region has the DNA TGTGCCAGCAGTTACTCGAGGGACAACCCTGAAGCTTTCTTT. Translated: CASSYSRDNPEAFF.

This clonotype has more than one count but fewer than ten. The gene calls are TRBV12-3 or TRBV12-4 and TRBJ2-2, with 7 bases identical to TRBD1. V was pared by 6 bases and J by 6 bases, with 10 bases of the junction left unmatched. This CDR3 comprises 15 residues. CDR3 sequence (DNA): TGTGCCAGCAGACCTTGGACAGGTCGGTCCGGGGAGCTGTTTTTT. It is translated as CASRPWTGRSGELFF.

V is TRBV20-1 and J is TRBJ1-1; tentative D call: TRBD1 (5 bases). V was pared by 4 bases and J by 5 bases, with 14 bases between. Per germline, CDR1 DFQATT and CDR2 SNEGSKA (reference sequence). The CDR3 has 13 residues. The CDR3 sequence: CSAKPLRGTEAFF. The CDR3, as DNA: TGCAGTGCTAAACCCCTGAGGGGAACTGAAGCTTTCTTT.

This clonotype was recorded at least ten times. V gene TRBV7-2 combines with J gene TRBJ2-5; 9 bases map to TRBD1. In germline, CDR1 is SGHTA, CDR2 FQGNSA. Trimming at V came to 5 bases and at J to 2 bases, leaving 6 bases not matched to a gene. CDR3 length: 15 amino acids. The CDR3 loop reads CASSLPGQGQETQYF. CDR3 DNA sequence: TGTGCCAGCAGCCTCCCCGGACAGGGGCAAGAGACCCAGTACTTC.

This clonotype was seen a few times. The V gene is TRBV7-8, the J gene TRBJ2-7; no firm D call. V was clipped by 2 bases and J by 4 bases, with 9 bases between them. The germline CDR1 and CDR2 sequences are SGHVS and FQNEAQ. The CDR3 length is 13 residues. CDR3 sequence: CASSLNRRYEQYF. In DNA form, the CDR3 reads TGTGCCAGCAGCTTAAACCGGCGGTACGAGCAGTACTTC.

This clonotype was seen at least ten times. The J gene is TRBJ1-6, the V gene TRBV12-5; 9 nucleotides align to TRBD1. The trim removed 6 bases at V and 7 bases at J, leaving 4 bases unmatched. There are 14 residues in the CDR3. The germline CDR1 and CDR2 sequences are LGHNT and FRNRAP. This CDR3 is CASGPGQGNSPLHF. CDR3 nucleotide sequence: TGTGCTAGTGGGCCGGGACAGGGAAATTCACCCCTCCACTTT. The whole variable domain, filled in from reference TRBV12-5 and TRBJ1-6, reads DARVTQTPRHKVTEMGQEVTMRCQPILGHNTVFWYRQTMMQGLELLAYFRNRAPLDDSGMPKDRFSAEMPDATLATLKIQPSEPRDSAVYFCASGPGQGNSPLHFGNGTRLTVT.

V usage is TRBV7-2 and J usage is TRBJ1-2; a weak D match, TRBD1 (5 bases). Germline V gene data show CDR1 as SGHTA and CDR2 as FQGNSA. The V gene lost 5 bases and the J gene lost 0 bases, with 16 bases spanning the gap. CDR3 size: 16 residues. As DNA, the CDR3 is TGTGCCAGCAGCGTACCTGGGGCAGTATCTAACTATGGCTACACCTTC. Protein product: CASSVPGAVSNYGYTF.

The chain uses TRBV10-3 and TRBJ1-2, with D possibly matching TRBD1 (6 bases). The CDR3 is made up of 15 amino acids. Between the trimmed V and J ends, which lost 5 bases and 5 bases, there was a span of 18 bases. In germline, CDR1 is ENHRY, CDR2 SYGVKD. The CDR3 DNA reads TGTGCCATCAGTCCCCAACAGGGTTTCGGGTATGGCTACACCTTC. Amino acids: CAISPQQGFGYGYTF.

The CDR3 spells CASSRGTGGETQYF. CDR3 DNA: TGTGCCAGCTCACGGGGGACAGGGGGAGAGACCCAGTACTTC. The V and J genes are TRBV18 and TRBJ2-5; 11 bases align to TRBD1. J lost 4 bases, V lost 4 bases, and 2 bases had no gene match. CDR3 length: 14 amino acids. The germline V gene encodes CDR1 KGHSH and CDR2 LQKENI.

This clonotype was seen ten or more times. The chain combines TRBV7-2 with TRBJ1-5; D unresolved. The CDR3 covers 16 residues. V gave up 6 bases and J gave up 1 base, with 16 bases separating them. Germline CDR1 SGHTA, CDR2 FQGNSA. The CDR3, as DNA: TGTGCCAGCAGTGACGGAATCGGCGGGAGCAATCAGCCCCAGCATTTT. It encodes CASSDGIGGSNQPQHF.

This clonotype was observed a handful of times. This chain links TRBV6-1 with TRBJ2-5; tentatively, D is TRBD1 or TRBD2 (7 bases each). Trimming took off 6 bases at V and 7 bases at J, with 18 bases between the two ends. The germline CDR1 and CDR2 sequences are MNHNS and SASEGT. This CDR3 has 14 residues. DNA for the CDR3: TGTGCCAGCAGCGATCAGGGGGGGGTAGGGACCCAGTACTTC. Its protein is CASSDQGGVGTQYF.

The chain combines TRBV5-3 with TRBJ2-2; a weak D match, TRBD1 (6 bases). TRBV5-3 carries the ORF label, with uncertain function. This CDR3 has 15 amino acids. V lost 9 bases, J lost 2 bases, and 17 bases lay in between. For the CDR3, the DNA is TGTGCCACACAGGTACAGGGTTTAAACACCGGGGAGCTGTTTTTT. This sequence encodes CATQVQGLNTGELFF.

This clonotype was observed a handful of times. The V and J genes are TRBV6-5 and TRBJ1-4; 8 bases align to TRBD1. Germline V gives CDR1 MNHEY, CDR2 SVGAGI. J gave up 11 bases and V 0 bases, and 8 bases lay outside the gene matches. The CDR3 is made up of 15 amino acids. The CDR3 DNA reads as TGTGCCAGCAGTTACTCTCGACAGGGGATGTTTAAACTGTTTTTT. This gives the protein CASSYSRQGMFKLFF.

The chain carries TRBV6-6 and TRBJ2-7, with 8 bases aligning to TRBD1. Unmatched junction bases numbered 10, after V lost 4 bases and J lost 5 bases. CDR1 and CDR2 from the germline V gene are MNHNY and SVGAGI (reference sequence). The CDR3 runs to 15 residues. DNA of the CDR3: TGTGCCAGCAGTTTGACAGGGGATTATGACGACGAGCAGTACTTC. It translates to CASSLTGDYDDEQYF.

CDR3 in amino acids: CASSLTASGQGGKLFF. In DNA, the CDR3 is TGTGCCAGCAGTTTAACGGCATCGGGACAGGGAGGAAAACTGTTTTTT. The rearrangement joins TRBV12-3 or TRBV12-4 to TRBJ1-4, with 9 bases that match TRBD1. CDR3 size: 16 residues. With 2 bases clipped from V and 10 bases from J, the junction kept 11 bases outside the gene matches.

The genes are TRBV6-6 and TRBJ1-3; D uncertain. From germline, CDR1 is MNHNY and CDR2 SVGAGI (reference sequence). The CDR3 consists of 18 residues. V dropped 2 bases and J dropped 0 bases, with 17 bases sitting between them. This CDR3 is CASSYQPAGADSGNTIYF. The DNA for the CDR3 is TGTGCCAGCAGTTACCAGCCGGCCGGAGCCGACTCTGGAAACACCATATATTTT.

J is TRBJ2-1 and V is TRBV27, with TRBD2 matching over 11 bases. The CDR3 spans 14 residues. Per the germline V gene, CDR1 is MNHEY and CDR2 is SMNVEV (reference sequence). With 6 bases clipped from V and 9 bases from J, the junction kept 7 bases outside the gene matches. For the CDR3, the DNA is TGTGCCAGCAGGAATAGCGGGGGGGCATCTGAGCAGTTCTTC. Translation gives CASRNSGGASEQFF.

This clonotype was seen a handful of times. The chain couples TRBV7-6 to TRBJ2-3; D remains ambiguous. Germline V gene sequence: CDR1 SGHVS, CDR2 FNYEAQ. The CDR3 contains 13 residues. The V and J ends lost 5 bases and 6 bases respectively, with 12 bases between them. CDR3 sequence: CASSLSGRDTQYF. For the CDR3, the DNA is TGTGCCAGCAGCCTATCCGGGCGCGATACGCAGTATTTT.

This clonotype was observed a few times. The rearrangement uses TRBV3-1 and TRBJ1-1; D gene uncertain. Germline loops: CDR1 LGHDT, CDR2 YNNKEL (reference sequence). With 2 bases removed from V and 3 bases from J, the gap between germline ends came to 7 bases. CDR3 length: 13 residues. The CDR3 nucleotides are TGTGCCAGCAGCCAATCCGGGCACACTGAAGCTTTCTTT. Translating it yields CASSQSGHTEAFF.

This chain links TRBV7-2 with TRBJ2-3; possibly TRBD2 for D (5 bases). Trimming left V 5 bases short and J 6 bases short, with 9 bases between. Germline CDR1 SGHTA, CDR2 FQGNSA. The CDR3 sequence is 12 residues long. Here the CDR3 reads CASSGPGDTQYF. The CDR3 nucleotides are TGTGCCAGCAGCGGTCCGGGGGATACGCAGTATTTT.

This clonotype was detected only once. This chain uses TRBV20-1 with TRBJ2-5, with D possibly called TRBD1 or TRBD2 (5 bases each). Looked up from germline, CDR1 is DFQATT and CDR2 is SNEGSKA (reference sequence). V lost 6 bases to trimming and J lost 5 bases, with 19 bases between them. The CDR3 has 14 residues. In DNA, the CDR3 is TGCAGTGCCACCTCCCGTTTGTGGGGGGAGACCCAGTACTTC. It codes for CSATSRLWGETQYF.

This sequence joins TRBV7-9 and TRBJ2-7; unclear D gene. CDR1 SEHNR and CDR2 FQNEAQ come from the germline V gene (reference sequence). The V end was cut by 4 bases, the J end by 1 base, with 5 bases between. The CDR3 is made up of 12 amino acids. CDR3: CASSSKSYEQYF. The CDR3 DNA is TGTGCCAGCAGCTCGAAGTCCTACGAGCAGTACTTC.

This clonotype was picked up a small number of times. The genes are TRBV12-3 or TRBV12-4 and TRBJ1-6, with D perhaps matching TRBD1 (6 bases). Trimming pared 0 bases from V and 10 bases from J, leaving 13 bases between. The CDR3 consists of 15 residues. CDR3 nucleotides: TGTGCCAGCAGTTTAGCTGGGGGGGCAGGGTCACCCCTCCACTTT. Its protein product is CASSLAGGAGSPLHF.

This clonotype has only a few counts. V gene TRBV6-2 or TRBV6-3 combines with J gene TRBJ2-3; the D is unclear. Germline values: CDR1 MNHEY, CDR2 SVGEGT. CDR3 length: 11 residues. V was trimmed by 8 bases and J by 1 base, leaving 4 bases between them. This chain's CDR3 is CASGRTDTQYF. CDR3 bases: TGTGCCAGCGGACGCACAGATACGCAGTATTTT.